One and the same sample provided the 17 T cell receptor beta chains below, sequenced in a study of T cell changes during pregnancy in multiple sclerosis. TCRdb's copy holds only in-frame clones and misses some; the assay was immunoSEQ multiplex PCR. The sample holds tens of thousands of clones, about 92% seen once. Sample: peripheral blood, taken in the third trimester of pregnancy. These receptors originate from a female donor in good health, enrolled as a control in a pregnancy study.

The chain joins TRBV5-6 to TRBJ2-1, with 9 positions matching TRBD2. J was trimmed by 8 bases and V by 0 bases; bases with no gene match: 9. This CDR3 is built from 16 residues. Germline V gives CDR1 SGHDT, CDR2 YYEEEE. CDR3: CASSLEVAGGRDEQFF. The CDR3 DNA sequence: TGTGCCAGCAGCTTGGAGGTGGCGGGGGGGCGGGATGAGCAGTTCTTC.

The chain is built from TRBV29-1 and TRBJ2-3; the match to TRBD1 covers 8 bases. This CDR3 has 13 amino acids. The germline gives CDR1 SQVTM, CDR2 ANQGSEA. Here the CDR3 DNA reads TGCAGGATGGACAGGGTTTGGACAGATACGCAGTATTTT. This codes for CRMDRVWTDTQYF.

The chain recombines TRBV9 with TRBJ2-5, with TRBD2 matching 8 bases. Trimming at V came to 0 bases and at J to 5 bases, leaving 3 bases not matched to a gene. There are 14 residues in the CDR3. CDR1 and CDR2 (germline): SGDLS, YYNGEE. This CDR3 is CASSVAGGPETQYF. The DNA for the CDR3 is TGTGCCAGCAGCGTAGCGGGAGGGCCTGAGACCCAGTACTTC.

This chain uses TRBV5-6 with TRBJ2-4, with 7 nucleotides matching TRBD2. V lost 4 bases and J lost 1; bases outside the gene matches: 8. CDR1 SGHDT and CDR2 YYEEEE come from the germline V gene. The CDR3 is made up of 16 amino acids. The CDR3, as DNA: TGTGCCAGCAGCAATATCGGGGGAGGGGCCAAAAACATTCAGTACTTC. It is translated as CASSNIGGGAKNIQYF.

V and J are TRBV19 and TRBJ1-1; 8 positions agree with TRBD1. Germline assignment: CDR1 LNHDA and CDR2 SQIVND (reference sequence). After removal of 5 bases from V and 5 bases from J, the junction contained 10 bases not matched to a gene. This CDR3 region has 15 residues. The CDR3 region has the DNA TGTGCCAGTAGTCCTATAGGACAGGGAGGTACTGAAGCTTTCTTT. It encodes CASSPIGQGGTEAFF.

With regard to this clone: A much larger clonotype is one base distant, so this may be a read error. J is TRBJ2-3 and V is TRBV11-3, with 10 bases identical to TRBD2. The trim removed 5 bases at V and 1 base at J, leaving 0 bases unmatched. This CDR3 comprises 14 residues. Germline assignment: CDR1 SGHNT and CDR2 YENEEA. The CDR3 sequence is CASSLAGGTDTQYF. CDR3 nucleotide sequence: TGTGCCAGCAGCCTAGCGGGGGGCACAGATACGCAGTATTTT.

The rearrangement links TRBV7-9 to TRBJ1-2; 8 nucleotides align to TRBD1. CDR1 SEHNR and CDR2 FQNEAQ come from the germline V gene (reference sequence). V shed 6 bases, J shed 6 bases, and the junction held 6 bases outside the gene matches. This CDR3 spans 13 amino acids. In DNA form, the CDR3 reads TGTGCCAGCAGGCATAAGACAGGGGATGGCTACACCTTC. Protein sequence: CASRHKTGDGYTF.

The J gene is TRBJ2-7, the V gene TRBV29-1, with 10 positions matching TRBD2. This CDR3 has 12 amino acids. Unmatched junction bases numbered 3, after V lost 6 bases and J lost 4 bases. The V gene's germline CDR1 is SQVTM and CDR2 ANQGSEA. CDR3 in amino acids: CSVQREGYEQYF. The DNA of the CDR3 is TGCAGCGTACAGCGGGAGGGTTACGAGCAGTACTTC.

This chain's CDR3 is CASSLGGSYVDEQFF. The CDR3 coding sequence is TGTGCCAGCAGCTTAGGAGGGAGTTATGTCGATGAGCAGTTCTTC. V and J are TRBV11-3 and TRBJ2-1, with D possibly matching TRBD2 (5 bases). The germline V and J ends were trimmed by 1 base and 8 bases, with 15 bases remaining between them. CDR3 length equals 15 residues. Germline V CDR1 and CDR2: SGHNT, YENEEA. Combining the CDR3 with reference TRBV11-3 and TRBJ2-1 gives the whole variable domain EAGVVQSPRYKIIEKKQPVAFWCNPISGHNTLYWYLQNLGQGPELLIRYENEEAVDDSQLPKDRFSAERLKGVDSTLKIQPAELGDSAVYLCASSLGGSYVDEQFFGPGTRLTVL.

The chain uses TRBV7-2 and TRBJ2-5, with 7 nucleotides matching TRBD2. V shed 3 bases, J shed 5 bases, and the junction held 9 bases outside the gene matches. The CDR3 is 15 amino acids. CDR1 is SGHTA and CDR2 is FQGNSA in the germline V gene. Written as DNA, the CDR3 is TGTGCCAGCAGCTTGAAGGCCGGGAGGTCCGAGACCCAGTACTTC. Its protein is CASSLKAGRSETQYF.

The genes are TRBV29-1 and TRBJ2-7; 9 bases are a match to TRBD1. The CDR3 sequence is 13 residues long. CDR1 is SQVTM, CDR2 ANQGSEA, per germline. V gave up 3 bases and J gave up 3 bases; unmatched junction bases: 3. Written as DNA, the CDR3 is TGCAGCGTTGACCTGGGACAGGGCTACGAGCAGTACTTC. This encodes CSVDLGQGYEQYF.

V is TRBV11-3 and J is TRBJ2-3; the D gene is possibly TRBD2 (5 bases). V dropped 1 base and J dropped 2 bases, with 10 bases sitting between them. The germline CDR1 and CDR2 sequences are SGHNT and YENEEA. The CDR3 has 15 amino acids. This chain's CDR3 is CASSLGAAYTDTQYF. DNA for the CDR3: TGTGCCAGCAGCTTAGGAGCGGCCTACACAGATACGCAGTATTTT. Complete variable domain (other parts from reference TRBV11-3 and TRBJ2-3): EAGVVQSPRYKIIEKKQPVAFWCNPISGHNTLYWYLQNLGQGPELLIRYENEEAVDDSQLPKDRFSAERLKGVDSTLKIQPAELGDSAVYLCASSLGAAYTDTQYFGPGTRLTVL.

The chain joins TRBV5-1 to TRBJ2-1; 9 positions match TRBD1. This CDR3 contains 15 residues. Losses at the gene ends were 4 bases for V and 4 bases for J; bases not matched to a gene: 6. Germline loops: CDR1 SGHRS, CDR2 YFSETQ. The CDR3 DNA sequence: TGCGCCAGCAGCCTGGGGACAGGGAGGTACAATGAGCAGTTCTTC. Translated, it gives CASSLGTGRYNEQFF.

The chain joins TRBV19 to TRBJ1-2, with 11 nucleotides matching TRBD1. Germline CDR1 is LNHDA and CDR2 is SQIVND (reference sequence). The V gene end was trimmed by 10 bases and the J gene end by 4 bases; junction bases not matched to a gene: 5. The CDR3 runs 13 residues. For the CDR3, the DNA is TGTGCCATAAGGACAGGGGGCGCCTATGGCTACACCTTC. This translates into CAIRTGGAYGYTF.

The rearrangement links TRBV6-5 to TRBJ2-1; D remains unclear. The germline V gene has CDR1 MNHEY and CDR2 SVGAGI. V was trimmed by 0 bases and J by 12 bases, leaving 12 bases between them. The CDR3 loop spans 13 amino acids. This CDR3 is CASSYSVGQRQFF. The CDR3 DNA follows: TGTGCCAGCAGTTACTCGGTCGGTCAACGGCAGTTCTTC.

The chain couples TRBV11-2 to TRBJ1-2, with TRBD1 identical over 7 bases. Germline values: CDR1 SGHAT, CDR2 FQNNGV. The CDR3 consists of 15 residues. V shed 5 bases and J 5 bases; nucleotides not matched to a gene: 11. The CDR3 spells CASSHRLDREYGYTF. The CDR3, as DNA: TGTGCCAGCAGCCATCGACTCGACAGGGAGTATGGCTACACCTTC.

This chain uses TRBV25-1 with TRBJ2-5; 10 nucleotides match TRBD2. Germline loops: CDR1 MGHDK, CDR2 SYGVNS. CDR3 length: 15 residues. Trimming removed 3 bases from V and 1 base from J; junction bases left unmatched: 2. The DNA for the CDR3 is TGTGCCAGCAGTGAGCGGACTAGCGGCCAAGAGACCCAGTACTTC. The encoded protein is CASSERTSGQETQYF.